This T cell receptor (beta chain) is drawn from a study of blood T cell repertoires in COVID-19. Study background: The United States, Italy and Spain were the sources of the acute and convalescent COVID-19 samples.

Produced via immunoSEQ multiplex PCR; TCRdb's table is partial and in-frame only. Of about 100,000 clones detected, roughly nine tenths appear once; the ten largest clones hold roughly a sixth. This CDR3 has 15 amino acids. Germline lookup yields CDR1 SGHNT and CDR2 YYREEE (reference sequence). V lost 4 bases, J lost 1 base, and 15 bases lay in between. The clonotype was recovered from a man aged 45-60 years with acute or convalescent COVID-19. The sequenced sample consisted of peripheral blood. This chain uses TRBV5-4 with TRBJ2-7; D call uncertain. The CDR3 region has the DNA TGTGCCAGCAGCCGGCCCGGGTCCCAATCCTACGAGCAGTACTTC. This gives the protein CASSRPGSQSYEQYF.